The subject of this entry is one T cell receptor beta chain. As yet, its antigen is unknown. Germline V lookup: CDR1 SGHAT, CDR2 FQNNGV. This CDR3 comprises 13 residues. V dropped 3 bases and J dropped 3 bases, with 9 bases sitting between them. These data originate in a study of cytomegalovirus exposure and HLA in healthy donors. Study-wide points: Earlier results showed most TCR beta V segments being productive about 90% or about 30% of the time.

Primers: 60 Vbeta forward and 13 Jbeta reverse. Using immunoSEQ multiplex PCR, the repertoire was profiled, and TCRdb retains in-frame clones only, with some absent. The sample lists 250,000 to 300,000 clones; around 90% were seen once. This rearrangement joins TRBV11-2 to TRBJ2-7; no clear D gene. Sequencing used PBMCs. This clonotype was obtained from a girl aged 2 to 9 in good health and CMV-seronegative. The CDR3 reads CASSFAEFYEQYF. CDR3 coding DNA: TGTGCCAGCAGCTTTGCGGAGTTCTACGAGCAGTACTTC.